This T cell receptor (beta chain) was identified during a study of T cell changes during pregnancy in multiple sclerosis. Germline CDR1 is SGDLS and CDR2 is YYNGEE. V lost 1 base and J 0 bases, leaving 7 bases between the germline ends. The CDR3 length is 15 residues. This clone was seen just once. Libraries were prepared by immunoSEQ multiplex PCR; TCRdb keeps only in-frame clonotypes and omits some of them. The repertoire holds 40,000 to 55,000 clones, 85% to 90% seen once, with 0.58% in the top ten. This sample comprised CD4+ T cells from peripheral blood mononuclear cells, obtained in the first trimester of pregnancy. This clonotype was obtained from a female donor with multiple sclerosis, enrolled in a pregnancy study. The J gene is TRBJ1-4, the V gene TRBV9; D uncertain. The CDR3 region is CASSVSPATNEKLFF. DNA of the CDR3: TGTGCCAGCAGCGTATCGCCAGCAACTAATGAAAAACTGTTTTTT.